Following are 21 T cell receptor beta chains from one sample sequenced in a study of identical twins. TCRdb fed the 5' RACE reads into MiXCR, producing one record per CDR3 protein. The sample includes just over 500,000 distinct CDR3 sequences, about 20% of them seen just once. These sequences were also reported in another study, on T cells expressing NK-cell markers.

Material: CD4+ T cells sorted from blood. Source of these receptors: a woman younger than 35 in good health.

The chain is built from TRBV27 and TRBJ2-7, with D perhaps being TRBD1 or TRBD2 (5 bases each). CDR3 length: 12 amino acids. Trimming left V 3 bases short and J 6 bases short, with 9 bases between. From germline, CDR1 is MNHEY and CDR2 SMNVEV (reference sequence). Written as DNA, the CDR3 is TGTGCCAGCAGTTTGGGGGTAGGCGAGCAGTACTTC. This gives the protein CASSLGVGEQYF.

This clonotype was detected ten times or more. This chain joins TRBV10-1 and TRBJ2-7; D remains ambiguous. Germline V gives CDR1 WNHNN, CDR2 SYGVQD (reference sequence). The CDR3 has 14 residues. The CDR3: CHPSVRSESYEQYF. The DNA for the CDR3 is TGCCACCCCAGCGTCCGATCGGAGTCCTACGAGCAGTACTTC.

This clonotype was detected ten times or more. The gene calls are TRBV15 and TRBJ2-2; no clear D. This CDR3 comprises 17 residues. Looked up from germline, CDR1 is LNHNV and CDR2 is YYDKDF (reference sequence). Trimming took off 0 bases at V and 1 base at J, with 12 bases between the two ends. The CDR3 here is CATSRDLLARNTGELFF. DNA for the CDR3: TGTGCCACCAGCAGAGATCTCTTGGCTAGGAACACCGGGGAGCTGTTTTTT.

This clonotype was observed a handful of times. V and J are TRBV7-2 and TRBJ2-3; perhaps TRBD2 as D (6 bases). This CDR3 is 14 amino acids long. V was cut by 2 bases and J by 3 bases, with 9 bases left in between. Germline-derived CDR1 and CDR2 are SGHTA and FQGNSA. The CDR3 sequence: CASSLLGLTDTQYF. The CDR3 DNA is TGTGCCAGCAGCTTATTGGGACTGACAGATACGCAGTATTTT.

The rearrangement joins TRBV20-1 to TRBJ1-2; 7 nucleotides agree with TRBD1. The CDR3 is made up of 14 amino acids. Germline lookup yields CDR1 DFQATT and CDR2 SNEGSKA (reference sequence). V lost 5 bases and J lost 4; bases outside the gene matches: 10. CDR3 loop: CSASGDRVFYGYTF. CDR3 sequence (DNA): TGCAGTGCTTCAGGAGACAGGGTTTTCTATGGCTACACCTTC.

CDR3 in DNA: TGTGCCAGCAGACGTAGCGGGGGGGCGAAAAATGAGCAGTTCTTC. Protein sequence: CASRRSGGAKNEQFF. The V and J genes are TRBV7-2 and TRBJ2-1; 11 bases match TRBD2. This CDR3 is 15 amino acids long. Per germline, CDR1 SGHTA and CDR2 FQGNSA. V lost 6 bases and J lost 7; bases outside the gene matches: 8.

The chain joins TRBV9 to TRBJ2-5, with unresolved D. Germline CDR1 reads SGDLS; CDR2 reads YYNGEE. V lost 0 bases to trimming and J lost 2 bases, with 11 bases between them. The CDR3 totals 15 residues. In DNA, the CDR3 is TGTGCCAGCAGCGTAGCTGGGTTGGGGCAAGAGACCCAGTACTTC. As protein: CASSVAGLGQETQYF.

In its sample, this clonotype was seen a few times. The chain is built from TRBV7-8 and TRBJ2-5; D gene unclear. CDR1 is SGHVS, CDR2 FQNEAQ, per germline. This CDR3 is 15 amino acids long. V was trimmed by 1 base and J by 0 bases, leaving 9 bases between them. The CDR3 sequence is CASSLGRLYQETQYF. DNA of the CDR3: TGTGCCAGCAGCTTAGGCCGTTTATACCAAGAGACCCAGTACTTC.

The chain uses TRBV6-2 or TRBV6-3 and TRBJ2-7; a weak D match, TRBD1 (6 bases). Per the germline V gene, CDR1 is MNHEY and CDR2 is SVGEGT. V shed 6 bases and J shed 3 bases, with 12 bases lying between them. This CDR3 region has 13 residues. The CDR3 bases are TGTGCCAGCAGACGGGACATAAACTACGAGCAGTACTTC. Amino acid sequence: CASRRDINYEQYF.

The genes are TRBV9 and TRBJ2-5, with D perhaps TRBD2 (6 bases). CDR1 SGDLS and CDR2 YYNGEE come from the germline V gene. The V end was cut by 4 bases, the J end by 5 bases, with 15 bases between. CDR3 size: 14 residues. In DNA, the CDR3 is TGTGCCAGCAGCCCCGGGCTAGCGAGGGAGACCCAGTACTTC. This encodes CASSPGLARETQYF.

V usage is TRBV6-1 and J usage is TRBJ2-5, with D tentatively TRBD1 (6 bases). The germline gives CDR1 MNHNS, CDR2 SASEGT. V was clipped by 5 bases and J by 2 bases, with 18 bases between them. The CDR3 has 16 amino acids. The CDR3 DNA reads as TGTGCCAGCAGTCCCCTCGCGGCAGGGGCACAAGAGACCCAGTACTTC. This translates into CASSPLAAGAQETQYF.

The chain uses TRBV6-5 and TRBJ1-6; tentatively, D is TRBD1 (5 bases). CDR1 MNHEY and CDR2 SVGAGI come from the germline V gene. The CDR3 runs to 15 residues. The V end was cut by 0 bases, the J end by 7 bases, with 10 bases between. As DNA, the CDR3 is TGTGCCAGCAGTTACTCGCCGGGGGGAAATTCACCCCTCCACTTT. Its protein product is CASSYSPGGNSPLHF.

This clonotype was found a few times. The chain joins TRBV12-3 or TRBV12-4 to TRBJ1-2, with 7 bases lining up with TRBD1. The V gene end was trimmed by 3 bases and the J gene end by 0 bases; junction bases not matched to a gene: 10. CDR3 length: 17 amino acids. This CDR3 is CASSLQKTGTANYGYTF. CDR3 coding DNA: TGTGCCAGCAGTTTGCAGAAAACCGGGACAGCTAACTATGGCTACACCTTC.

This clonotype showed up just a few times. The rearrangement links TRBV5-1 to TRBJ2-6, with D uncertain. V lost 1 base to trimming and J lost 0 bases, with 5 bases between them. This CDR3 has 15 residues. Germline V gene lookup returns CDR1 SGHRS and CDR2 YFSETQ. CDR3 protein: CASSLTFSGANVLTF. For the CDR3, the DNA is TGCGCCAGCAGCTTGACCTTCTCTGGGGCCAACGTCCTGACTTTC. Combining the CDR3 with reference TRBV5-1 and TRBJ2-6 gives the whole variable domain KAGVTQTPRYLIKTRGQQVTLSCSPISGHRSVSWYQQTPGQGLQFLFEYFSETQRNKGNFPGRFSGRQFSNSRSEMNVSTLELGDSALYLCASSLTFSGANVLTFGAGSRLTVL.

This clonotype came up a few times. V is TRBV10-3 and J is TRBJ2-3; TRBD1 might be the D (6 bases). The germline CDR1 and CDR2 sequences are ENHRY and SYGVKD. The CDR3 loop spans 17 amino acids. V lost 4 bases and J lost 5, with 22 bases in between. CDR3 protein: CAISGLMGTKTEDTQYF. As DNA, the CDR3 is TGTGCCATCAGTGGCTTGATGGGGACAAAGACGGAAGATACGCAGTATTTT.

Only a few counts were recorded for this clonotype. The V gene is TRBV2, the J gene TRBJ1-2, with D possibly TRBD1 on 6 matching bases. This CDR3 contains 13 residues. Germline V CDR1 and CDR2: SNHLY, FYNNEI. V was pared by 6 bases and J by 6 bases, with 14 bases between. The CDR3 region has the DNA TGTGCCAGCAGGCAAACAGGGAACCATGGCTACACCTTC. Protein product: CASRQTGNHGYTF.

The chain has TRBV12-3 or TRBV12-4 and TRBJ2-1; 9 nucleotides agree with TRBD1. The junction had 5 bases not matched to a gene; V was cut back by 3 bases and J by 8 bases. This CDR3 region has 14 residues. The CDR3: CASSLGTGIDEQFF. The CDR3 DNA reads TGTGCCAGCAGTTTGGGGACAGGGATCGATGAGCAGTTCTTC.

J is TRBJ2-3 and V is TRBV7-2, with TRBD2 identical over 8 bases. CDR3 length: 17 residues. Germline V gene lookup returns CDR1 SGHTA and CDR2 FQGNSA. The J segment lost 3 bases and the V segment lost 1 base, leaving 9 bases of the junction unmatched. CDR3 region: CASSLVVRTSRTDTQYF. The CDR3 DNA is TGTGCCAGCAGCTTAGTTGTTCGGACTAGCCGGACAGATACGCAGTATTTT.

This clonotype came up a few times. The V call is TRBV20-1, the J call TRBJ2-2, with D perhaps matching TRBD1 (5 bases). The CDR3 contains 14 residues. Trimming took 6 bases from V and 5 from J, leaving 16 bases between them. Germline V gives CDR1 DFQATT, CDR2 SNEGSKA (reference sequence). The CDR3 spells CSAWPGSGTGELFF. The CDR3 nucleotides are TGCAGTGCCTGGCCAGGGTCAGGGACCGGGGAGCTGTTTTTT.

This clonotype was detected many times. V usage is TRBV21-1 and J usage is TRBJ1-4; the DNA was not used to check the table's D call, TRBD1. TRBV21-1 represents a pseudogene. The CDR3 loop spans 12 amino acids. The CDR3 spells CASSNPLEKLFF. CDR3 DNA: TGTGCCAGCAGCAATCCCCTTGAAAAACTGTTTTTT.

This chain's CDR3 is CASSSSGTGFEKLFF. In nucleotides, the CDR3 is TGTGCCAGCAGTTCCTCCGGGACAGGGTTTGAAAAACTGTTTTTT. This rearrangement joins TRBV12-3 or TRBV12-4 to TRBJ1-4; 9 positions match TRBD1. The V segment lost 4 bases and the J segment 7 bases; nucleotides outside the gene matches: 7. The length of the CDR3 is 15 residues.